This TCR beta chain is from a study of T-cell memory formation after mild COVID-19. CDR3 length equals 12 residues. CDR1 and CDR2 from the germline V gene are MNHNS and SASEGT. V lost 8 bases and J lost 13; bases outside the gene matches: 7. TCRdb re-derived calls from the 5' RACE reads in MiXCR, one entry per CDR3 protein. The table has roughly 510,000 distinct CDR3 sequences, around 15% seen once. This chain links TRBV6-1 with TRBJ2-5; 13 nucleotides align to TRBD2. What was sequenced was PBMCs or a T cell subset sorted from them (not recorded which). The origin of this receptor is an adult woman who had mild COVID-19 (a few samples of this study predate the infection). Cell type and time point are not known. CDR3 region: CASVTSGGPSYF. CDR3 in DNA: TGTGCCAGCGTGACTAGCGGGGGGCCCTCGTACTTC.